Below are 21 T cell receptor beta chains sequenced from a single sample in a study of T cells in Graves' hyperthyroidism and ophthalmopathy. RNA transcripts served as the template for amplifying TCR beta CDR3 regions. In the first-round RT-PCR of the TCR CDR3, the HTBI primer set was used. One entry per CDR3 protein, called by TCRdb with MiXCR from the multiplex PCR reads. Among approximately 400,000 distinct CDR3 sequences listed, 15% to 19% were seen once. Input material: blood. All receptors derive from a woman under 30 with Graves' hyperthyroidism.

This clonotype came up many times. This sequence joins TRBV7-8 and TRBJ1-6; 7 positions match TRBD1. J lost 9 bases, V lost 1 base, and 6 bases had no gene match. The CDR3 sequence is 15 residues long. Germline values: CDR1 SGHVS, CDR2 FQNEAQ. The CDR3 protein is CASSLVGQGGSPLHF. The CDR3 region has the DNA TGTGCCAGCAGCTTAGTGGGCCAGGGGGGTTCACCCCTCCACTTT.

This clonotype was picked up many times. V and J are TRBV11-2 and TRBJ2-1, with D possibly TRBD2 on 6 matching bases. Germline CDR1 SGHAT, CDR2 FQNNGV. This CDR3 contains 15 residues. V was clipped by 5 bases and J by 4 bases, with 15 bases between them. CDR3 region: CASSPSSGGYNEQFF. In nucleotides, the CDR3 is TGTGCCAGCAGCCCTAGCTCCGGGGGATACAATGAGCAGTTCTTC.

The chain couples TRBV6-1 to TRBJ2-2; D may be TRBD2 (5 bases). Trimming took 0 bases from V and 1 from J, leaving 12 bases between them. The CDR3 totals 17 residues. In germline, CDR1 is MNHNS, CDR2 SASEGT. The CDR3 loop reads CASSEAHRGLNTGELFF. CDR3 DNA sequence: TGTGCCAGCAGTGAAGCGCATCGGGGATTGAACACCGGGGAGCTGTTTTTT.

This clonotype has a count of ten or more. This chain links TRBV6-1 with TRBJ2-7, with 9 bases fitting TRBD1. CDR3 length: 15 amino acids. From germline, CDR1 is MNHNS and CDR2 SASEGT. Trimming removed 6 bases from V and 0 bases from J; junction bases left unmatched: 6. CDR3 amino acids: CASRTGQGSSYEQYF. The CDR3 nucleotides are TGTGCCAGCAGGACGGGACAGGGAAGCTCCTACGAGCAGTACTTC.

The chain recombines TRBV7-9 with TRBJ2-3; 15 bases map to TRBD2. The CDR3 has 18 amino acids. With 5 bases clipped from V and 0 bases from J, the junction kept 6 bases outside the gene matches. Germline V gene sequence: CDR1 SEHNR, CDR2 FQNEAQ (reference sequence). This CDR3 is CASSRTSGGALSTDTQYF. The CDR3 region has the DNA TGTGCCAGCAGCAGGACTAGCGGGGGGGCCTTGAGCACAGATACGCAGTATTTT.

A few counts support this clonotype. The chain employs TRBV6-9 and TRBJ2-5; D may be TRBD2 (6 bases). The length of the CDR3 is 14 residues. Trimming cost V 3 bases and J 10 bases, with 18 bases left between them. The V gene's germline CDR1 is MNHGY and CDR2 SVAAGI. CDR3 coding DNA: TGTGCCAGCAGTTACCTTCCGGGACTTTCCGGCCAGTACTTC. It translates to CASSYLPGLSGQYF.

This clonotype was seen once. The gene calls are TRBV20-1 and TRBJ1-3; D is unresolved. V lost 0 bases to trimming and J lost 6 bases, with 15 bases between them. The CDR3 consists of 15 residues. The germline gives CDR1 DFQATT, CDR2 SNEGSKA (reference sequence). CDR3 sequence: CSARDREFPTNTIYF. CDR3 nucleotides: TGCAGTGCTAGAGATAGGGAGTTTCCTACAAACACCATATATTTT.

This clonotype was detected many times. The genes are TRBV29-1 and TRBJ1-2; 8 nucleotides line up with TRBD1. The CDR3 is 14 residues long. Germline V lookup: CDR1 SQVTM, CDR2 ANQGSEA. J gave up 7 bases and V 0 bases, and 7 bases lay outside the gene matches. The CDR3 region has the DNA TGCAGCGTTGAAGAGAGCAGGGGGCTGAGTGGCTACACCTTC. Residues: CSVEESRGLSGYTF.

This clonotype was picked up many times. The chain has TRBV3-1 and TRBJ1-2; the match to TRBD1 covers 9 bases. The CDR3 extends over 14 amino acids. V shed 3 bases, J shed 6 bases, and the junction held 5 bases outside the gene matches. The germline V gene has CDR1 LGHDT and CDR2 YNNKEL (reference sequence). CDR3 sequence (DNA): TGTGCCAGCAGCCACCCAACAGGGGGCGATGGCTACACCTTC. This sequence encodes CASSHPTGGDGYTF.

CDR3 sequence: CSASGTGPYEQYF. Written as DNA, the CDR3 is TGCAGTGCGTCCGGGACAGGGCCCTACGAGCAGTACTTC. This rearrangement joins TRBV20-1 to TRBJ2-7; TRBD1 aligns across 9 bases. The CDR3 is made up of 13 amino acids. V lost 6 bases, J lost 2 bases, and 5 bases stayed unmatched. CDR1 DFQATT and CDR2 SNEGSKA come from the germline V gene (reference sequence).

Many counts were recorded for this clonotype. The chain uses TRBV12-3 or TRBV12-4 and TRBJ2-7; 8 bases are a match to TRBD1. The CDR3 has 16 residues. Trimming cost V 5 bases and J 3 bases; bases outside gene matches: 12. The CDR3 coding sequence is TGTGCCAGCAGTCCCCCCGGCAGGGGGCCCCTCTACGAGCAGTACTTC. The encoded protein is CASSPPGRGPLYEQYF.

This clonotype was recorded many times. The chain recombines TRBV10-3 with TRBJ1-2; D gene ambiguous. This CDR3 spans 14 amino acids. With 0 bases removed from V and 4 bases from J, the gap between germline ends came to 9 bases. The germline gives CDR1 ENHRY, CDR2 SYGVKD. The CDR3 coding sequence is TGTGCCATCAGTGAGTCGGAACTAGCCTATGGCTACACCTTC. This encodes CAISESELAYGYTF.

The genes are TRBV20-1 and TRBJ2-7; TRBD2 agrees at 11 bases. V gave up 6 bases and J gave up 7 bases; unmatched junction bases: 14. The CDR3 covers 15 residues. Germline V gene data show CDR1 as DFQATT and CDR2 as SNEGSKA (reference sequence). CDR3 nucleotide sequence: TGCAGTGCCACGGCCATAGCGGGAGGGCCAGGGGAGCAGTACTTC. It yields the protein CSATAIAGGPGEQYF.

The chain recombines TRBV7-8 with TRBJ2-1; no clear D. CDR3 length: 15 amino acids. The germline gives CDR1 SGHVS, CDR2 FQNEAQ. With 5 bases removed from V and 9 bases from J, the gap between germline ends came to 20 bases. The CDR3 here is CASSRKPARIGEQFF. CDR3 nucleotide sequence: TGTGCCAGCAGCCGCAAACCCGCTAGGATCGGTGAGCAGTTCTTC.

This chain's CDR3 is CASSPLGTPNEQFF. The CDR3 nucleotides read TGTGCCAGTAGTCCCCTCGGGACACCCAATGAGCAGTTCTTC. V usage is TRBV19 and J usage is TRBJ2-1; tentatively, D is TRBD1 (6 bases). CDR1 LNHDA and CDR2 SQIVND come from the germline V gene (reference sequence). The CDR3 loop spans 14 amino acids. Trimming removed 5 bases at V and 6 bases at J, with 14 bases between. The variable domain in full, completed from reference TRBV19 and TRBJ2-1, reads DGGITQSPKYLFRKEGQNVTLSCEQNLNHDAMYWYRQDPGQGLRLIYYSQIVNDFQKGDIAEGYSVSREKKESFPLTVTSAQKNPTAFYLCASSPLGTPNEQFFGPGTRLTVL.

The chain combines TRBV5-5 with TRBJ2-3; tentatively, D is TRBD1 or TRBD2 (5 bases each). Trimming removed 1 base from V and 3 bases from J, with 9 bases in between. Per the germline V gene, CDR1 is SGHKS and CDR2 is YYEKEE (reference sequence). The CDR3 is 14 residues long. The CDR3 coding sequence is TGTGCCAGCAGCTTGCGGGGCACGACAGATACGCAGTATTTT. This sequence encodes CASSLRGTTDTQYF.

The rearrangement uses TRBV12-3 or TRBV12-4 and TRBJ2-1, with TRBD2 identical over 7 bases. The trim removed 7 bases at V and 4 bases at J, leaving 7 bases unmatched. The CDR3 is 14 residues long. This chain's CDR3 is CASIKRGSYNEQFF. The CDR3 coding sequence is TGTGCCAGCATAAAGCGGGGATCATACAATGAGCAGTTCTTC.

This clonotype occurred a few times. The CDR3 reads CASSVEEPPNEQFF. CDR3 DNA: TGTGCCAGCAGCGTAGAGGAGCCCCCGAATGAGCAGTTCTTC. V gene TRBV9 combines with J gene TRBJ2-1, with D uncertain. This CDR3 is built from 14 residues. Between the trimmed V and J ends, which lost 0 bases and 7 bases, there was a span of 11 bases. CDR1 and CDR2 from the germline V gene are SGDLS and YYNGEE.

The table lists this clonotype with many counts. The chain is built from TRBV18 and TRBJ1-1, with D hard to call. CDR1 and CDR2 from the germline V gene are KGHSH and LQKENI. CDR3 length: 14 amino acids. Deletions cut 3 bases from V and 2 bases from J, with 10 bases between. CDR3 coding DNA: TGTGCCAGCTCACCCTCTTCCCTTAACACTGAAGCTTTCTTT. Amino acid sequence: CASSPSSLNTEAFF.

This clonotype was detected many times. The gene calls are TRBV5-4 and TRBJ2-3; D call uncertain. The CDR3 has 15 amino acids. Per the germline V gene, CDR1 is SGHNT and CDR2 is YYREEE (reference sequence). The V end was cut by 0 bases, the J end by 0 bases, with 8 bases between. The CDR3 region has the DNA TGTGCCAGCAGCTTGGAGGCGGAGAGCACAGATACGCAGTATTTT. Amino acids: CASSLEAESTDTQYF.

The J gene is TRBJ2-5, the V gene TRBV10-1, with a tentative D call TRBD2 (6 bases). The CDR3 has 15 amino acids. CDR1 and CDR2 from the germline V gene are WNHNN and SYGVQD (reference sequence). Trimming took off 4 bases at V and 3 bases at J, with 15 bases between the two ends. The DNA of the CDR3 is TGCGCCAGCAGTGGCGCCGGGACGGGAGAAGAGACCCAGTACTTC. As protein: CASSGAGTGEETQYF.